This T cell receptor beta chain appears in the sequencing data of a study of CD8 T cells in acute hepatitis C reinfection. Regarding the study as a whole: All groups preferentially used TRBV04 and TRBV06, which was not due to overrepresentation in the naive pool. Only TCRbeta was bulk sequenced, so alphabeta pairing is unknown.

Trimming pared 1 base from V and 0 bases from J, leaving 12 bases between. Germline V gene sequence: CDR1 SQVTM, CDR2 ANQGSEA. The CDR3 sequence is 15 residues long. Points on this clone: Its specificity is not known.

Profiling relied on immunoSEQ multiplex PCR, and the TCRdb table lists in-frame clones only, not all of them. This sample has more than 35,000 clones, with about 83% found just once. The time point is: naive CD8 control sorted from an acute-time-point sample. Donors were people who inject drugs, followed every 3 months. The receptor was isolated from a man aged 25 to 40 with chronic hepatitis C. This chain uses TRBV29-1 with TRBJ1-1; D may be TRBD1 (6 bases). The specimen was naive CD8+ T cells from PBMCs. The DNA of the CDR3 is TGCAGCGTTGAAGTCTCACAGGGAGTGAACACTGAAGCTTTCTTT. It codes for CSVEVSQGVNTEAFF.